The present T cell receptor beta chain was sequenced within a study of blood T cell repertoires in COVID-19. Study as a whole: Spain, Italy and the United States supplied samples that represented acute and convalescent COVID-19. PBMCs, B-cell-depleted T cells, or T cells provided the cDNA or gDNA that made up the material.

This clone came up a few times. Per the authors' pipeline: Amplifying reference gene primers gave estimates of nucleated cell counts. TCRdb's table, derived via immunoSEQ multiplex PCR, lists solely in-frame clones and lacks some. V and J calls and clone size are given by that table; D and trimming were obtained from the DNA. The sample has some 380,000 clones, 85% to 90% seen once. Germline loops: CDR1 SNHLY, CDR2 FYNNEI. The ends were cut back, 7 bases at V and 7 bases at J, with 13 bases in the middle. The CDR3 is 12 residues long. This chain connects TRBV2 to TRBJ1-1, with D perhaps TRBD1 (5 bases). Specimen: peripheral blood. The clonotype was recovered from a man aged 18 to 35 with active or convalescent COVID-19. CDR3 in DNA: TGTGCCAGCAACTCAGGGAGGGGTGAAGCTTTCTTT. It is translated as CASNSGRGEAFF.